One sample yielded the 17 T cell receptor beta chains listed below, sequenced in a study of T cell responses to AZD1222 COVID-19 vaccine. This table comes from immunoSEQ multiplex PCR, and its TCRdb copy is limited to in-frame clones, with some not included. There are fewer than 150,000 clones in the sample; roughly 90% occur only once, and approximately 1.8% lies in the top ten. Sequenced material: peripheral blood, taken 28 days after the second AZD1222 dose. These receptors were collected from an adult who received the AZD1222 COVID-19 vaccine.

V usage is TRBV11-3 and J usage is TRBJ2-1; TRBD2 is a possible D gene (5 bases). This CDR3 region has 14 residues. The germline V gene has CDR1 SGHNT and CDR2 YENEEA. Trimming took off 5 bases at V and 9 bases at J, with 17 bases between the two ends. This chain's CDR3 is CASSQDGDRGEQFF. CDR3 bases: TGTGCCAGCAGCCAAGATGGGGATCGGGGTGAGCAGTTCTTC.

This clone came up once. This chain links TRBV5-1 with TRBJ1-3; 8 nucleotides agree with TRBD1. J gave up 2 bases and V 4 bases, and 8 bases lay outside the gene matches. The CDR3 runs to 16 residues. Germline V gene sequence: CDR1 SGHRS, CDR2 YFSETQ. CDR3 in amino acids: CASSGQGAGAGNTIYF. The CDR3 DNA follows: TGCGCCAGCAGCGGTCAGGGGGCTGGAGCTGGAAACACCATATATTTT.

The chain recombines TRBV9 with TRBJ2-2; 7 bases map to TRBD2. CDR1 and CDR2 from the germline V gene are SGDLS and YYNGEE. Trimming took 0 bases from V and 0 from J; bases not matched to a gene: 5. This CDR3 has 17 residues. CDR3 amino acids: CASSVAAGATNTGELFF. CDR3 in DNA: TGTGCCAGCAGCGTAGCCGCGGGAGCCACGAACACCGGGGAGCTGTTTTTT.

The chain has TRBV7-9 and TRBJ1-3; D is unclear. V dropped 5 bases and J dropped 1 base, with 6 bases sitting between them. Germline V gives CDR1 SEHNR, CDR2 FQNEAQ (reference sequence). The CDR3 loop spans 13 amino acids. The CDR3 region has the DNA TGTGCCAGCAGCCCGACATCTGGAAACACCATATATTTT. This sequence encodes CASSPTSGNTIYF.

The rearrangement links TRBV18 to TRBJ2-3, with 10 bases fitting TRBD2. There are 15 residues in the CDR3. CDR1 and CDR2 (germline): KGHSH, LQKENI. V shed 1 base and J 4 bases; nucleotides not matched to a gene: 2. CDR3 nucleotide sequence: TGTGCCAGCTCACCACAGGGACTAGCGTCAGATACGCAGTATTTT. Amino acid sequence: CASSPQGLASDTQYF.

This clone was observed a handful of times. The chain has TRBV29-1 and TRBJ1-2; D might be TRBD1 (5 bases). V was cut by 8 bases and J by 3 bases, with 25 bases left in between. Germline CDR1 and CDR2: SQVTM and ANQGSEA. The CDR3 runs 16 residues. In DNA form, the CDR3 reads TGCAGCCCCTCTTGGTCCAGGGAGGGAGGGCACTATGGCTACACCTTC. Its translation: CSPSWSREGGHYGYTF.

The chain carries TRBV12-3 or TRBV12-4 and TRBJ1-1; a possible D gene is TRBD1 (5 bases). The CDR3 is 13 amino acids. Trimming left V 5 bases short and J 8 bases short, with 15 bases between. The DNA of the CDR3 is TGTGCCAGCAGTCGGGACTCGATAGGGGAAGCTTTCTTT. Its protein is CASSRDSIGEAFF.

This sequence joins TRBV12-3 or TRBV12-4 and TRBJ1-1; no reliable D call. Trimming cost V 0 bases and J 3 bases, with 5 bases left between them. CDR3 length: 13 amino acids. The CDR3 bases are TGTGCCAGCAGTTTAGCGAGCTACACTGAAGCTTTCTTT. This encodes CASSLASYTEAFF.

The genes are TRBV30 and TRBJ1-1; possibly TRBD1 for D (6 bases). CDR1 is GTSNPN and CDR2 is SVGIG in the germline V gene (reference sequence). CDR3 size: 13 residues. V dropped 2 bases and J dropped 4 bases, with 11 bases sitting between them. The CDR3 nucleotides are TGTGCCTGGAGTCTAATGACAGGCACTGAAGCTTTCTTT. This sequence encodes CAWSLMTGTEAFF.

The CDR3 coding sequence is TGTGCCAGCAGCCCCTGGGGCCAGAGGGTCTACACAGATACGCAGTATTTT. This translates into CASSPWGQRVYTDTQYF. V and J are TRBV28 and TRBJ2-3, with D perhaps matching TRBD1 or TRBD2 (5 bases each). This CDR3 comprises 17 residues. The V end was cut by 6 bases, the J end by 2 bases, with 21 bases between. CDR1 is MDHEN, CDR2 SYDVKM, per germline.

This CDR3 is CASSFGPMGQPQHF. DNA of the CDR3: TGTGCCAGCAGCTTCGGGCCGATGGGTCAGCCCCAGCATTTT. This chain connects TRBV7-9 to TRBJ1-5; no clear D gene. The CDR3 contains 14 residues. The germline V gene has CDR1 SEHNR and CDR2 FQNEAQ (reference sequence). V was shortened by 3 bases and J by 6 bases, with 12 bases between the two germline ends.

This sequence joins TRBV19 and TRBJ1-5; tentatively, D is TRBD1 (5 bases). V was cut by 0 bases and J by 3 bases, with 21 bases left in between. The CDR3 consists of 19 residues. CDR1 and CDR2 (germline): LNHDA, SQIVND (reference sequence). The CDR3 DNA reads as TGTGCCAGTAGTATAGATTCCCCAGGGTGGGAGGTTTACAATCAGCCCCAGCATTTT. Translation: CASSIDSPGWEVYNQPQHF. Full variable domain (remainder filled in from reference TRBV19 and TRBJ1-5): DGGITQSPKYLFRKEGQNVTLSCEQNLNHDAMYWYRQDPGQGLRLIYYSQIVNDFQKGDIAEGYSVSREKKESFPLTVTSAQKNPTAFYLCASSIDSPGWEVYNQPQHFGDGTRLSIL.

Comments on this clone: One end of the junction does not line up with germline, which may come from a read error. The CDR3, as DNA: TGTGCTAGCAGCTTATCCGGCGGGACTGAGACCCAGTACTTC. The encoded protein is CASSLSGGTETQYF. V is TRBV7-7 and J is TRBJ2-5; D is possibly TRBD2 (6 bases). The germline gives CDR1 SSHAT, CDR2 FNYEAQ (reference sequence). The CDR3 is 14 residues long.

The chain employs TRBV5-4 and TRBJ2-7; TRBD1 is a possible D gene (6 bases). The CDR3 spans 13 residues. V was pared by 4 bases and J by 2 bases, with 10 bases between. CDR1 and CDR2 from the germline V gene are SGHNT and YYREEE (reference sequence). CDR3 DNA: TGTGCCAGCAGCGGTGGGACAACCTACGAGCAGTACTTC. Its protein is CASSGGTTYEQYF.

J is TRBJ2-1 and V is TRBV6-2 or TRBV6-3; TRBD1 is a possible D gene (6 bases). Germline CDR1 is MNHEY and CDR2 is SVGEGT. Trimming removed 2 bases from V and 2 bases from J, with 10 bases in between. The length of the CDR3 is 15 residues. CDR3 residues: CASSYRGHPYNEQFF. CDR3 nucleotides: TGTGCCAGCAGTTACCGGGGACACCCCTACAATGAGCAGTTCTTC.

The genes are TRBV19 and TRBJ2-4, with D tentatively TRBD1 (6 bases). Germline lookup yields CDR1 LNHDA and CDR2 SQIVND (reference sequence). The CDR3 has 17 amino acids. V dropped 0 bases and J dropped 4 bases, with 16 bases sitting between them. The chain's CDR3 is CASSIEATATGKNIQYF. The CDR3 nucleotides read TGTGCCAGTAGTATAGAAGCCACCGCAACAGGGAAAAACATTCAGTACTTC.

V and J are TRBV5-1 and TRBJ1-5; D gene ambiguous. Germline assignment: CDR1 SGHRS and CDR2 YFSETQ. The CDR3 runs to 15 residues. Trimming took off 0 bases at V and 0 bases at J, with 7 bases between the two ends. CDR3 sequence reads: CASSLGQNSNQPQHF. The CDR3 DNA sequence: TGCGCCAGCAGCTTGGGGCAGAATAGCAATCAGCCCCAGCATTTT.